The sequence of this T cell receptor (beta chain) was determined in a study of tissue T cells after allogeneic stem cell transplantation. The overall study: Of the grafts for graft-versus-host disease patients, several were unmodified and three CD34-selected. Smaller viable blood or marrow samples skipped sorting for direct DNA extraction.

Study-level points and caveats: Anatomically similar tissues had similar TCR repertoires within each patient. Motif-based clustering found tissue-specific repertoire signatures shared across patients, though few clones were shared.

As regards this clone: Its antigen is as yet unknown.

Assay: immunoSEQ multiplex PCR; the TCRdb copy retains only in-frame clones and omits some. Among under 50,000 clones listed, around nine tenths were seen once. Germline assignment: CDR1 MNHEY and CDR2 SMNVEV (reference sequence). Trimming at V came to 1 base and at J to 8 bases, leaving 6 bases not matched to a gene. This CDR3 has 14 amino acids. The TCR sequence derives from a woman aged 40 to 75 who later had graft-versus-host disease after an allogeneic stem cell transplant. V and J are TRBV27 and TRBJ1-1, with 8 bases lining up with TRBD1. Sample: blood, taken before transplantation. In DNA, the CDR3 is TGTGCCAGCAGTTTATACTGGACAGGGAACGAAGCTTTCTTT. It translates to CASSLYWTGNEAFF.